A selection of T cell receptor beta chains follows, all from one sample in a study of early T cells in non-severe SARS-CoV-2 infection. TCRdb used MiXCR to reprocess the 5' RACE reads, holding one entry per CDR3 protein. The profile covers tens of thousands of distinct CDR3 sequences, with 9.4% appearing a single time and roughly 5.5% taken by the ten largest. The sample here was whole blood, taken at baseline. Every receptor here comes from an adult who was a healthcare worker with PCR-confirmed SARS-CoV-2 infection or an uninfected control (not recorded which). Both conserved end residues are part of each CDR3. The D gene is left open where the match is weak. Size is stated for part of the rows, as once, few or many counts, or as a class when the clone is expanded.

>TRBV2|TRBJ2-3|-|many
CASSSGDTSTDTQYF
TGTGCCAGCTCGTCGGGGGACACTAGCACAGATACGCAGTATTTT
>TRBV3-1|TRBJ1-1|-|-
CASSSGNTEAFF
TGTGCCAGCAGCTCAGGGAACACTGAAGCTTTCTTT
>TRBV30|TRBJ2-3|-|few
CAWRIKDTQYF
TGTGCCTGGAGAATCAAAGATACGCAGTATTTT
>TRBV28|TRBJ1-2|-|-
CASSLEVGAYGYTF
TGTGCCAGCAGTTTAGAGGTCGGGGCCTATGGCTACACCTTC
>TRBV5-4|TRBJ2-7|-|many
CASSLTQGYEQYF
TGTGCCAGCAGCTTGACGCAGGGCTACGAGCAGTACTTC
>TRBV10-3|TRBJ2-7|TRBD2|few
CASSLAGAGEQYF
TGTGCCTCGTCCCTAGCGGGAGCGGGTGAGCAGTACTTC
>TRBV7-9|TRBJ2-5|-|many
CASSLGQGSKTQYF
TGTGCCAGCAGCTTAGGTCAGGGGTCAAAGACCCAGTACTTC
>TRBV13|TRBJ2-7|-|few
CASILRGGHEQYF
TGTGCCAGCATCCTAAGGGGGGGCCACGAGCAGTACTTC
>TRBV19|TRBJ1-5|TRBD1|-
CASTPLDRTNQPQHF
TGTGCCAGTACCCCTCTGGACAGGACCAATCAGCCCCAGCATTTT
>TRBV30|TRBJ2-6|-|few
CAWRGRISGANVLTF
TGTGCCTGGAGAGGGCGGATCTCTGGGGCCAACGTCCTGACTTTC
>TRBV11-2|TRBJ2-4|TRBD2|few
CASSLNAGAQNIQYF
TGTGCCAGCAGCTTGAACGCGGGAGCCCAGAACATTCAGTACTTC
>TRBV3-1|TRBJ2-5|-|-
CASSQDHFQETQYF
TGTGCCAGCAGCCAAGATCACTTCCAAGAGACCCAGTACTTC
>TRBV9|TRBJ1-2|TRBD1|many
CASSVHSGQERYGYTF
TGTGCCAGCAGCGTCCACTCCGGACAGGAACGCTATGGCTACACCTTC
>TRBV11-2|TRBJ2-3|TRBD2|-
CASSSGGADTQYF
TGTGCCAGCTCTAGCGGGGGAGCAGATACGCAGTATTTT
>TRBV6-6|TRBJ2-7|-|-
CASSYGGKVYEQYF
TGTGCCAGCAGTTACGGCGGGAAAGTCTACGAGCAGTACTTC
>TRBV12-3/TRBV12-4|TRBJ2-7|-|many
CASSITATYEQYF
TGTGCCAGCAGTATTACAGCTACCTACGAGCAGTACTTC
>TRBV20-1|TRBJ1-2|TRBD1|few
CSAFESTGGIGYTF
TGCAGTGCTTTCGAGAGCACAGGGGGCATCGGCTACACCTTC
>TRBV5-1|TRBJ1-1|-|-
CASSSQGQDTEAFF
TGCGCCAGCAGCTCGCAGGGGCAGGACACTGAAGCTTTCTTT
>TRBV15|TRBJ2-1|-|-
CATSRDRWDEQFF
TGTGCCACCAGCAGAGATAGGTGGGATGAGCAGTTCTTC
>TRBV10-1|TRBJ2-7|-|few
CASSEQLSYEQYF
TGCGCCAGCAGTGAGCAGCTTTCCTACGAGCAGTACTTC
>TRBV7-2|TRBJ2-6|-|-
CASSLDQGTGANVLTF
TGTGCCAGCAGCTTAGATCAAGGGACTGGGGCCAACGTCCTGACTTTC
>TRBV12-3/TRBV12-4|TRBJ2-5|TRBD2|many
CASSRIAGRETQYF
TGTGCCAGCAGTCGAATAGCGGGTCGAGAGACCCAGTACTTC
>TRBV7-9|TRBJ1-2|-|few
CASSLEYRGSGYTF
TGTGCCAGCAGCTTAGAATATCGGGGCAGTGGCTACACCTTC
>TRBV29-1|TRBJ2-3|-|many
CSVVAGNAGDTQYF
TGCAGCGTTGTAGCAGGGAATGCAGGAGATACGCAGTATTTT
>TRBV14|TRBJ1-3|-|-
CASSPGLSGNTIYF
TGTGCCAGCAGCCCAGGGCTTTCCGGAAACACCATATATTTT
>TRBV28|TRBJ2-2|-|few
CASSFTAATGELFF
TGTGCCAGCAGTTTTACAGCCGCCACCGGGGAGCTGTTTTTT
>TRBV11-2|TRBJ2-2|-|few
CASSRKNGQYTLSNTGELFF
TGTGCCAGCAGCAGAAAAAATGGACAGTACACCCTATCGAACACCGGGGAGCTGTTTTTT
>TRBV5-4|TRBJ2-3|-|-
CASSLGGRGSGDTQYF
TGTGCCAGCAGCTTGGGAGGGAGGGGGAGTGGAGATACGCAGTATTTT
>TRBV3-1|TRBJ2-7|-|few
CASRPTGKTYEQYF
TGTGCCAGCCGGCCTACAGGGAAAACCTACGAGCAGTACTTC
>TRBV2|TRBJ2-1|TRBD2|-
CASSELRTSGRSSYNEQFF
TGTGCCAGCAGTGAATTACGGACTAGCGGGAGGAGCTCCTACAATGAGCAGTTCTTC
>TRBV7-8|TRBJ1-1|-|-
CASSSRVQSRMNTEAFF
TGTGCCAGCAGCTCCCGGGTCCAATCCCGCATGAACACTGAAGCTTTCTTT
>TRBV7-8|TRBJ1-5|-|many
CASSSAQGGQPQHF
TGTGCCAGCAGCTCAGCACAGGGCGGCCAGCCCCAGCATTTT
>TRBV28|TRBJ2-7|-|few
CASSLLYEQYF
TGTGCCAGCAGTTTATTGTACGAGCAGTACTTC
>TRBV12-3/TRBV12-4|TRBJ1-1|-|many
CASSQQGVAEAFF
TGTGCCAGCAGTCAGCAGGGAGTGGCTGAAGCTTTCTTT